The 23 T cell receptor beta chains below come from one sample, sequenced in a study of T cells in localized non-small cell lung cancer. The data were produced by immunoSEQ multiplex PCR, yet TCRdb's version contains in-frame clones alone and is incomplete. The repertoire holds approximately 35,000 clones, under 90% seen once, with around 4% in the top ten. Sequences were derived from peripheral blood, sampled before any cancer treatment. The receptors originated from a man aged 35 to 70 with stage I lung adenocarcinoma.

The J gene is TRBJ1-5, the V gene TRBV30, with TRBD1 identical over 9 bases. Trimming cost V 2 bases and J 5 bases; bases outside gene matches: 7. CDR1 and CDR2 from the germline V gene are GTSNPN and SVGIG (reference sequence). This CDR3 comprises 15 residues. CDR3 DNA sequence: TGTGCCTGGAGTTACCGGGACAGGGTGGATCAGCCCCAGCATTTT. Its translation: CAWSYRDRVDQPQHF.

The chain is built from TRBV7-8 and TRBJ2-2; D is unclear. The CDR3 is 15 amino acids. V lost 5 bases, J lost 5 bases, and 15 bases lay in between. CDR1 SGHVS and CDR2 FQNEAQ come from the germline V gene. In DNA, the CDR3 is TGTGCCAGCAGCGTACTACGGGCCAAGACCGGGGAGCTGTTTTTT. Protein: CASSVLRAKTGELFF.

This chain links TRBV30 with TRBJ1-1; no clear D. The V end was cut by 4 bases, the J end by 6 bases, with 12 bases between. Germline assignment: CDR1 GTSNPN and CDR2 SVGIG (reference sequence). CDR3 size: 12 residues. CDR3 in DNA: TGTGCCTGGACCCAGCATGGGGCTGAAGCTTTCTTT. Protein product: CAWTQHGAEAFF.

The chain is built from TRBV7-7 and TRBJ2-7; D could derive from TRBD1 or TRBD2 (5 bases each). The ends were cut back, 1 base at V and 7 bases at J, with 11 bases in the middle. Germline V gene data show CDR1 as SSHAT and CDR2 as FNYEAQ (reference sequence). This CDR3 region has 13 residues. The CDR3 sequence: CASSLDRDGEQYF. DNA of the CDR3: TGTGCCAGCAGCTTAGATCGGGACGGTGAGCAGTACTTC.

The rearrangement joins TRBV29-1 to TRBJ1-2; D perhaps matches TRBD1 (6 bases). V was cut by 4 bases and J by 3 bases, with 18 bases left in between. The CDR3 runs 15 residues. The V gene's germline CDR1 is SQVTM and CDR2 ANQGSEA. CDR3 sequence reads: CSVGFLGGLDYGYTF. The CDR3 DNA follows: TGCAGCGTTGGGTTTCTGGGGGGGCTGGACTATGGCTACACCTTC.

The J gene is TRBJ2-1, the V gene TRBV11-2; no firm D call. Trimming removed 6 bases at V and 2 bases at J, with 8 bases between. The CDR3 consists of 13 residues. The germline V gene has CDR1 SGHAT and CDR2 FQNNGV. CDR3 DNA: TGTGCCAGCAGTCATGGGGCCTACAATGAGCAGTTCTTC. This sequence encodes CASSHGAYNEQFF. The variable domain in full, with the rest retrieved from reference TRBV11-2 and TRBJ2-1, is EAGVAQSPRYKIIEKRQSVAFWCNPISGHATLYWYQQILGQGPKLLIQFQNNGVVDDSQLPKDRFSAERLKGVDSTLKIQPAKLEDSAVYLCASSHGAYNEQFFGPGTRLTVL.

This clone appeared a single time. This rearrangement joins TRBV30 to TRBJ2-4; no definite D call. Trimming took off 4 bases at V and 3 bases at J, with 16 bases between the two ends. Germline V gene data show CDR1 as GTSNPN and CDR2 as SVGIG (reference sequence). The CDR3 runs to 15 residues. The CDR3 protein is CAWTPPNRFKNIQYF. CDR3 DNA: TGTGCCTGGACCCCCCCCAATCGATTCAAAAACATTCAGTACTTC.

The V and J genes are TRBV5-3 and TRBJ1-2, with 11 bases that match TRBD1. TRBV5-3 is noted as an ORF with a role that remains uncertain. The length of the CDR3 is 17 residues. The trim removed 1 base at V and 4 bases at J, leaving 9 bases unmatched. The CDR3 DNA is TGTGCCAGAAGCTTGTCAGGACAGGGGGCTTTTCGCTATGGCTACACCTTC. It translates to CARSLSGQGAFRYGYTF.

The rearrangement uses TRBV6-5 and TRBJ1-4; D may be TRBD1 (5 bases). CDR1 and CDR2 (germline): MNHEY, SVGAGI. Trimming stripped 0 bases from V and 7 bases from J, with 9 bases between. The CDR3 runs 14 residues. This CDR3 reads CASSYSGRGEKLFF. The CDR3 bases are TGTGCCAGCAGTTACTCGGGGCGGGGTGAAAAACTGTTTTTT.

The CDR3 protein is CASSRDRGNYGYTF. In nucleotides, the CDR3 is TGTGCCAGCAGCCGGGACAGGGGGAACTATGGCTACACCTTC. The rearrangement uses TRBV5-6 and TRBJ1-2; TRBD1 matches 11 bases. J gave up 2 bases and V 4 bases, and 1 base lay outside the gene matches. Germline lookup yields CDR1 SGHDT and CDR2 YYEEEE. This CDR3 region has 14 residues.

Details on this clone: Mismatch with germline at one junction end may stem from a read error. CDR3 region: CTSNRGYSYNEQFF. CDR3 DNA sequence: TGTACCAGCAACAGGGGGTACTCCTACAATGAGCAGTTCTTC. This chain links TRBV6-1 with TRBJ2-1, with TRBD1 identical over 8 bases. Germline assignment: CDR1 MNHNS and CDR2 SASEGT. The CDR3 runs to 14 residues.

This chain connects TRBV29-1 to TRBJ1-5, with 9 bases identical to TRBD1. Germline V gives CDR1 SQVTM, CDR2 ANQGSEA. Unmatched junction bases numbered 3, after V lost 5 bases and J lost 4 bases. CDR3 length: 13 amino acids. In DNA, the CDR3 is TGCAGCGTTAGGGACAGGGAGAATCAGCCCCAGCATTTT. It translates to CSVRDRENQPQHF.

This rearrangement joins TRBV7-2 to TRBJ2-1; D ambiguous. The germline V gene has CDR1 SGHTA and CDR2 FQGNSA. The CDR3 runs 13 residues. The V gene lost 8 bases and the J gene lost 0 bases, with 8 bases spanning the gap. The CDR3 reads CASDPRSYNEQFF. The CDR3 DNA sequence: TGTGCCAGCGACCCCCGCTCCTACAATGAGCAGTTCTTC.

The chain has TRBV2 and TRBJ1-4; 8 bases fit TRBD1. The J segment lost 7 bases and the V segment lost 9 bases, leaving 4 bases of the junction unmatched. Germline V gives CDR1 SNHLY, CDR2 FYNNEI. The CDR3 length is 12 residues. CDR3 amino acids: CASRTGSEKLFF. The CDR3 coding sequence is TGTGCCAGTAGGACAGGGTCTGAAAAACTGTTTTTT. The full variable domain, rest sourced from reference TRBV2 and TRBJ1-4, is EPEVTQTPSHQVTQMGQEVILRCVPISNHLYFYWYRQILGQKVEFLVSFYNNEISEKSEIFDDQFSVERPDGSNFTLKIRSTKLEDSAMYFCASRTGSEKLFFGSGTQLSVL.

The genes are TRBV6-1 and TRBJ2-7, with TRBD1 matching over 9 bases. From germline, CDR1 is MNHNS and CDR2 SASEGT. The junction had 7 bases not matched to a gene; V was cut back by 5 bases and J by 2 bases. This CDR3 region has 15 residues. The CDR3 nucleotides are TGTGCCAGCAGTCGGGGACAGGGTGTGGCCTACGAGCAGTACTTC. It yields the protein CASSRGQGVAYEQYF.

The chain couples TRBV30 to TRBJ2-7; D gene uncertain. CDR1 is GTSNPN and CDR2 is SVGIG in the germline V gene (reference sequence). Trimming took off 0 bases at V and 3 bases at J, with 6 bases between the two ends. This CDR3 has 12 amino acids. The CDR3 loop reads CAWSVQNYEQYF. The CDR3 nucleotides read TGTGCCTGGAGTGTTCAGAACTACGAGCAGTACTTC.

The gene calls are TRBV19 and TRBJ1-3, with D possibly being TRBD1 (6 bases). There are 14 residues in the CDR3. Per the germline V gene, CDR1 is LNHDA and CDR2 is SQIVND (reference sequence). Trimming took off 5 bases at V and 7 bases at J, with 15 bases between the two ends. The CDR3 sequence is CASSAGLGANTIYF. DNA of the CDR3: TGTGCCAGTAGTGCCGGATTGGGGGCGAACACCATATATTTT.

The table lists this clone with a few counts. The chain is built from TRBV7-9 and TRBJ2-1, with a possible D match to TRBD1 (5 bases). Trimming shortened V by 5 bases and J by 7 bases, and 9 bases separated the two germline ends. The CDR3 length is 12 residues. Germline values: CDR1 SEHNR, CDR2 FQNEAQ (reference sequence). The DNA of the CDR3 is TGTGCCAGCAGCATCCAGGGTAATGAGCAGTTCTTC. Amino acid sequence: CASSIQGNEQFF. The whole variable domain, filled in from reference TRBV7-9 and TRBJ2-1, reads DTGVSQNPRHKITKRGQNVTFRCDPISEHNRLYWYRQTLGQGPEFLTYFQNEAQLEKSRLLSDRFSAERPKGSFSTLEIQRTEQGDSAMYLCASSIQGNEQFFGPGTRLTVL.

The J gene is TRBJ1-2, the V gene TRBV6-5; maybe TRBD1 (5 bases). Germline assignment: CDR1 MNHEY and CDR2 SVGAGI. Trimming stripped 5 bases from V and 4 bases from J, with 14 bases between. This CDR3 comprises 14 residues. As DNA, the CDR3 is TGTGCCAGCAGTCGGACTAGGCAGGGCTATGGCTACACCTTC. As protein: CASSRTRQGYGYTF.

The V gene is TRBV6-1, the J gene TRBJ1-1, with D hard to call. V lost 7 bases and J 8 bases, leaving 11 bases between the germline ends. From germline, CDR1 is MNHNS and CDR2 SASEGT. The CDR3 is made up of 11 amino acids. DNA for the CDR3: TGTGCCAGCATCTGGACGTCGGAAGCTTTCTTT. Translation gives CASIWTSEAFF.

V and J are TRBV20-1 and TRBJ2-3; no firm D call. V shed 4 bases and J shed 4 bases, with 6 bases lying between them. The germline gives CDR1 DFQATT, CDR2 SNEGSKA (reference sequence). CDR3 length equals 11 residues. This CDR3 is CSAKDSDTQYF. CDR3 nucleotide sequence: TGCAGTGCTAAAGATTCAGATACGCAGTATTTT.

This sequence joins TRBV6-1 and TRBJ1-5; possibly TRBD1 for D (5 bases). Germline V CDR1 and CDR2: MNHNS, SASEGT. Trimming took 1 base from V and 0 from J, leaving 10 bases between them. The CDR3 runs 16 residues. CDR3 in DNA: TGTGCCAGCAGTGAAGGAAGGAGGGGTAGCAATCAGCCCCAGCATTTT. This codes for CASSEGRRGSNQPQHF.

V usage is TRBV2 and J usage is TRBJ2-1; 11 bases agree with TRBD2. The V gene end was trimmed by 6 bases and the J gene end by 4 bases; junction bases not matched to a gene: 5. Germline V gives CDR1 SNHLY, CDR2 FYNNEI. This CDR3 has 15 residues. In DNA, the CDR3 is TGTGCCAGCAGGCTTAGCGGGGGGGTATACAATGAGCAGTTCTTC. Translation: CASRLSGGVYNEQFF.